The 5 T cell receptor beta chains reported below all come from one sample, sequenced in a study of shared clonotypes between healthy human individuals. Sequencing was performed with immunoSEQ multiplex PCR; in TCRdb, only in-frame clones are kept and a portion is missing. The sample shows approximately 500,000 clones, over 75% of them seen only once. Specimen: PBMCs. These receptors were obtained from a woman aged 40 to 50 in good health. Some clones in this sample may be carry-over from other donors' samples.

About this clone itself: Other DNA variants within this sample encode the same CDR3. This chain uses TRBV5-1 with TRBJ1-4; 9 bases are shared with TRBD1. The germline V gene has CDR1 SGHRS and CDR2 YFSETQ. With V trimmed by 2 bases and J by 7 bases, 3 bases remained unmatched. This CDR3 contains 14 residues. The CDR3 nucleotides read TGCGCCAGCAGCTTACAGGGGGCAGGTGAAAAACTGTTTTTT. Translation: CASSLQGAGEKLFF.

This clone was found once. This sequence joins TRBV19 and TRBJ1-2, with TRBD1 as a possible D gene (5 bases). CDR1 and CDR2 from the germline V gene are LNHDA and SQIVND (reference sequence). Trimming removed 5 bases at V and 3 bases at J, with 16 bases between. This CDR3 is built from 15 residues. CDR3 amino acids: CASSPAGRGDYGYTF. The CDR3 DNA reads TGTGCCAGTAGTCCGGCGGGGAGGGGCGACTATGGCTACACCTTC.

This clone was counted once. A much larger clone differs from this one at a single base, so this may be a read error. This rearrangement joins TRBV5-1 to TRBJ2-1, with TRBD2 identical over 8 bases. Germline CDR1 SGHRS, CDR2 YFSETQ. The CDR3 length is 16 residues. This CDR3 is CASSFLPGLGRGEQLF. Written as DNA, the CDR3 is TGCGCCAGCAGCTTTTTACCGGGACTAGGGAGAGGTGAGCAGCTCTTC.

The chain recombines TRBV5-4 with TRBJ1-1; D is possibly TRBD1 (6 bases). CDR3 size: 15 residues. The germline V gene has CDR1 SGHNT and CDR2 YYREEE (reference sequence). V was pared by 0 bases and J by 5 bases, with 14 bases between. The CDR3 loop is CASSLDVLGATEAFF. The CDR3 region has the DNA TGTGCCAGCAGCTTGGACGTTTTGGGGGCAACTGAAGCTTTCTTT.

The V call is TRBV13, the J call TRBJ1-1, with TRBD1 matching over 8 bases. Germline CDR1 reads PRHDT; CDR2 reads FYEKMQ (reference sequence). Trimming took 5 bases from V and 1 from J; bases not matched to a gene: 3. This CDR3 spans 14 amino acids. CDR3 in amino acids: CASSRDRRNTEAFF. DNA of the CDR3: TGTGCCAGCAGCCGGGACAGGAGGAACACTGAAGCTTTCTTT.